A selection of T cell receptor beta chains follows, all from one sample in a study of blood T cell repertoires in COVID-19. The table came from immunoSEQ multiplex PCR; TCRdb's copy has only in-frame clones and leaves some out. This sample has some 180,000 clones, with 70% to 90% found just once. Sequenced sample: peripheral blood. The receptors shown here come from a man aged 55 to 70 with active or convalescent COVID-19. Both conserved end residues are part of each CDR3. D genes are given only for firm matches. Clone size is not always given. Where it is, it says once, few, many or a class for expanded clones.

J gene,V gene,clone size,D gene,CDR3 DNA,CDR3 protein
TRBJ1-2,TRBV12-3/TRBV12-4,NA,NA,TGTGCCAGCAGTTTGGGGGCCCTCTATGGCTACACCTTC,CASSLGALYGYTF
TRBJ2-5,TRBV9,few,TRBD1,TGTGCCAGCAGCGAGGGACAGCTACAAGAGACCCAGTACTTC,CASSEGQLQETQYF
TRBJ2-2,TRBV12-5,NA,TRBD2,TGTGCTAGTGGCCCCTTTCGGGGGGGCACCGGGGAGCTGTTTTTT,CASGPFRGGTGELFF
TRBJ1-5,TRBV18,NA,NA,TGTGCCAGCTCACCACCGGGGGCGGGAGGCAGAAATCAGCCCCAGCATTTT,CASSPPGAGGRNQPQHF
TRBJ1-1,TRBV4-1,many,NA,TGCGCCAGCAGCCAAGTGGGAGGGGGAGACACTGAAGCTTTCTTT,CASSQVGGGDTEAFF
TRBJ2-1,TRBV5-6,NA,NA,TGTGCCACCTCTCGAGACAATGAGCAGTTCTTC,CATSRDNEQFF
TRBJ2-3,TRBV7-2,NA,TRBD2,TGTGCCAGCACCCCTCAGTCAGCGGGGTACACAGATACGCAGTATTTT,CASTPQSAGYTDTQYF
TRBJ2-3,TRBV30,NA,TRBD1,TGTGCCTGGAGTGGACAGGGGAGTAGGACAGATACGCAGTATTTT,CAWSGQGSRTDTQYF
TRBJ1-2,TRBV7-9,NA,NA,TGTGCCAGCAGCTTAGAATTAGCGCTCCAGGATGGCTACACCTTC,CASSLELALQDGYTF
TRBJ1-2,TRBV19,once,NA,TGTGCCAGTACCTTGAGGCCAGACGCGAGCTATGGCTACACCTTC,CASTLRPDASYGYTF
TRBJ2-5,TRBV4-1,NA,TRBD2,TGCGCCAGCAGCCAAACTCCGGGACTAGAACAAGAGACCCAGTACTTC,CASSQTPGLEQETQYF
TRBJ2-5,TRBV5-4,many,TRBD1,TGTGCCAGCAGCTTGAAGGGGGCAGAGACCCAGTACTTC,CASSLKGAETQYF
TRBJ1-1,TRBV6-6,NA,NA,TGTGCCAGCAGTTCTCGGGGGGGGGACACTGAAGCTTTCTTT,CASSSRGGDTEAFF
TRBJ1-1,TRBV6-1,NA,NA,TGTGCCAGCAGTGAAGCGTGGCGGGGTGAAGCTTTCTTT,CASSEAWRGEAFF
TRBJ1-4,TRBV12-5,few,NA,TGTGCTAGTGGTTTGGGGACTGCTAATGAAAAACTGTTTTTT,CASGLGTANEKLFF
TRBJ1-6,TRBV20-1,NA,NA,TGCAGTGCTAGTGCGGGGGATTTAAGAAGTTCACCCCTCCACTTT,CSASAGDLRSSPLHF
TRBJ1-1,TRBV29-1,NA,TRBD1,TGCAGCGTTGCACCGGGACAGGCGGACACTGAAGCTTTCTTT,CSVAPGQADTEAFF
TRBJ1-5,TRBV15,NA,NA,TGTGCCACCAGCACCCTCGACGGGTATCAGCCCCAGCATTTT,CATSTLDGYQPQHF
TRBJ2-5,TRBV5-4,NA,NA,TGTGCCAGCACCGGGGAGGGGGGGCCGGAGACCCAGTACTTC,CASTGEGGPETQYF
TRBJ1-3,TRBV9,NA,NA,TGTGCCAGCAGCGTAGCGGTAAGATCTGGAAACACCATATATTTT,CASSVAVRSGNTIYF
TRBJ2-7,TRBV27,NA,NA,TGTGCCAGCAGTCAAGGGGGGGGCTACGAGCAGTACTTC,CASSQGGGYEQYF
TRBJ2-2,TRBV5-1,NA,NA,TGCGCCAGCAGCCCGACTCTCGCTAGGGAGCTGTTTTTT,CASSPTLARELFF